This entry lists 26 T cell receptor beta chains sequenced from one sample in a study of blood T cell repertoires in COVID-19. Method: immunoSEQ multiplex PCR; TCRdb's copy keeps in-frame clones and lacks some. The sample carries roughly 54,000 clones, roughly nine tenths recorded once. Sequenced input: peripheral blood. The source of these receptors is a man aged 50 to 59 with acute or convalescent COVID-19.

This sequence joins TRBV11-2 and TRBJ1-2; TRBD1 might be the D (5 bases). The V gene's germline CDR1 is SGHAT and CDR2 FQNNGV. The CDR3 is 12 residues long. V dropped 5 bases and J dropped 4 bases, with 8 bases sitting between them. The CDR3: CASSDRSYGYTF. CDR3 DNA sequence: TGTGCCAGCAGCGACAGAAGCTATGGCTACACCTTC.

The chain recombines TRBV9 with TRBJ1-2; D may be TRBD1 (6 bases). This CDR3 spans 15 amino acids. Germline V gene sequence: CDR1 SGDLS, CDR2 YYNGEE. Between the trimmed V and J ends, which lost 0 bases and 3 bases, there was a span of 12 bases. CDR3 sequence reads: CASSVAGGPDYGYTF. The CDR3 coding sequence is TGTGCCAGCAGCGTAGCGGGGGGGCCTGACTATGGCTACACCTTC.

Worth noting for this clone: At the DNA level, this CDR3 is encoded by other sequences in the same sample as well. This chain joins TRBV12-3 or TRBV12-4 and TRBJ2-7; D remains unclear. The CDR3 consists of 13 residues. Trimming left V 1 base short and J 1 base short, with 5 bases between. The CDR3 loop is CASSLGQSYEQYF. The DNA of the CDR3 is TGTGCCAGCAGTTTAGGCCAGTCCTACGAGCAGTACTTC.

This rearrangement joins TRBV10-3 to TRBJ2-2, with 10 bases lining up with TRBD2. CDR3 length equals 16 residues. V was clipped by 6 bases and J by 4 bases; unmatched bases: 8. Germline CDR1 is ENHRY and CDR2 is SYGVKD. CDR3 loop: CAIRAVAGGITGELFF. The CDR3 DNA reads as TGTGCCATCAGAGCTGTAGCGGGAGGTATCACCGGGGAGCTGTTTTTT.

The genes are TRBV19 and TRBJ2-7; D remains ambiguous. From germline, CDR1 is LNHDA and CDR2 SQIVND (reference sequence). V lost 5 bases and J 1 base, leaving 9 bases between the germline ends. The CDR3 contains 13 residues. This CDR3 reads CASSVGGSYEQYF. In DNA form, the CDR3 reads TGTGCCAGTAGTGTCGGCGGTTCCTACGAGCAGTACTTC.

The rearrangement uses TRBV10-3 and TRBJ1-2, with 7 bases lining up with TRBD1. V dropped 3 bases and J dropped 7; count of bases not matched to a gene: 5. The CDR3 extends over 13 amino acids. Germline CDR1 is ENHRY and CDR2 is SYGVKD. CDR3 residues: CAISEGQVGGYTF. The CDR3 region has the DNA TGTGCCATCAGTGAAGGACAGGTTGGTGGCTACACCTTC.

Only one count was recorded for this clone. The chain links TRBV24-1 to TRBJ2-4; D unresolved. Trimming removed 8 bases at V and 0 bases at J, with 13 bases between. The CDR3 sequence is 15 residues long. CDR1 and CDR2 from the germline V gene are KGHDR and SFDVKD. The DNA of the CDR3 is TGTGCCACCAAGAAAAGCCGAAAAGCCAAAAACATTCAGTACTTC. It codes for CATKKSRKAKNIQYF.

The chain combines TRBV29-1 with TRBJ2-7; no clear D gene. The CDR3 sequence is 13 residues long. The germline V gene encodes CDR1 SQVTM and CDR2 ANQGSEA. The ends were cut back, 6 bases at V and 3 bases at J, with 15 bases in the middle. The CDR3 region is CSVTFEAVYEQYF. The CDR3 DNA is TGCAGCGTAACCTTTGAGGCCGTCTACGAGCAGTACTTC.

V usage is TRBV18 and J usage is TRBJ2-7, with D possibly being TRBD2 (6 bases). The germline V and J ends were trimmed by 3 bases and 3 bases, with 12 bases remaining between them. The CDR3 has 14 residues. Germline loops: CDR1 KGHSH, CDR2 LQKENI. DNA for the CDR3: TGTGCCAGCTCACCCCTGGGAGGCGGCTACGAGCAGTACTTC. It translates to CASSPLGGGYEQYF.

The chain uses TRBV6-6 and TRBJ2-7; the match to TRBD1 covers 7 bases. The germline V gene encodes CDR1 MNHNY and CDR2 SVGAGI (reference sequence). This CDR3 spans 14 amino acids. J was trimmed by 5 bases and V by 2 bases; bases with no gene match: 6. The CDR3 reads CASSYNQGVNEQYF. CDR3 bases: TGTGCCAGCAGTTACAACCAGGGGGTCAACGAGCAGTACTTC.

This chain uses TRBV19 with TRBJ2-3; 12 positions match TRBD2. There are 19 residues in the CDR3. Germline values: CDR1 LNHDA, CDR2 SQIVND (reference sequence). V trimming: 3 bases; J trimming: 1 base; junction bases outside the gene matches: 11. The CDR3 loop reads CASSIRGLAGGPGTDTQYF. The CDR3 nucleotides read TGTGCCAGTAGTATTCGAGGCCTAGCGGGAGGGCCGGGCACAGATACGCAGTATTTT.

Only one count was recorded for this clone. This chain joins TRBV6-5 and TRBJ1-2; D unresolved. CDR1 is MNHEY, CDR2 SVGAGI, per germline. This CDR3 comprises 11 residues. Deletions cut 6 bases from V and 5 bases from J, with 7 bases between. CDR3 bases: TGTGCCAGCAGGGGCCTGTATGGCTACACCTTC. Amino acids: CASRGLYGYTF.

This sequence joins TRBV29-1 and TRBJ2-5, with 7 bases that match TRBD1. CDR1 and CDR2 from the germline V gene are SQVTM and ANQGSEA. CDR3 length: 12 residues. The ends lost 5 bases at V and 4 bases at J; junction bases unmatched: 4. The CDR3 nucleotides are TGCAGCGTTTTTACAGGGGTAGAGACCCAGTACTTC. It encodes CSVFTGVETQYF. Full variable domain (rest looked up from reference TRBV29-1 and TRBJ2-5): SAVISQKPSRDICQRGTSLTIQCQVDSQVTMMFWYRQQPGQSLTLIATANQGSEATYESGFVIDKFPISRPNLTFSTLTVSNMSPEDSSIYLCSVFTGVETQYFGPGTRLLVL.

The chain is built from TRBV5-3 and TRBJ1-2; possibly TRBD1 for D (6 bases). TRBV5-3 is an ORF, with its function uncertain. The CDR3 spans 15 residues. With 6 bases removed from V and 9 bases from J, the gap between germline ends came to 24 bases. The CDR3 here is CARTYRVGAAKSYTF. The CDR3, as DNA: TGTGCCAGAACATACAGGGTAGGGGCGGCTAAGAGCTACACCTTC.

This chain joins TRBV11-2 and TRBJ1-2; D perhaps matches TRBD1 (5 bases). The V end lost 5 bases, the J end lost 1 base, and 17 bases lay between the germline ends. The germline CDR1 and CDR2 sequences are SGHAT and FQNNGV. The length of the CDR3 is 16 residues. The CDR3 DNA sequence: TGTGCCAGCAGCCAAGCCCCAGGGCCCGTTAACTATGGCTACACCTTC. It is translated as CASSQAPGPVNYGYTF. The full variable domain, in which reference TRBV11-2 and TRBJ1-2 provide the parts outside the CDR3, is EAGVAQSPRYKIIEKRQSVAFWCNPISGHATLYWYQQILGQGPKLLIQFQNNGVVDDSQLPKDRFSAERLKGVDSTLKIQPAKLEDSAVYLCASSQAPGPVNYGYTFGSGTRLTVV.

The chain joins TRBV29-1 to TRBJ1-2; 7 bases line up with TRBD1. The germline V gene has CDR1 SQVTM and CDR2 ANQGSEA. CDR3 size: 13 residues. Losses at the gene ends were 7 bases for V and 2 bases for J; bases not matched to a gene: 7. In DNA, the CDR3 is TGCAGCGCCAGGGGACAGAAAAACTATGGCTACACCTTC. Encoded protein: CSARGQKNYGYTF.

The chain links TRBV11-2 to TRBJ2-3; 10 nucleotides align to TRBD2. The V gene end was trimmed by 3 bases and the J gene end by 1 base; junction bases not matched to a gene: 1. The length of the CDR3 is 15 residues. In germline, CDR1 is SGHAT, CDR2 FQNNGV. CDR3 in DNA: TGTGCCAGCAGCTTCGGACTAGCGGGCACAGATACGCAGTATTTT. This gives the protein CASSFGLAGTDTQYF.

The J gene is TRBJ2-3, the V gene TRBV18; 8 bases line up with TRBD1. Germline V gene data show CDR1 as KGHSH and CDR2 as LQKENI. J gave up 2 bases and V 5 bases, and 3 bases lay outside the gene matches. CDR3 size: 14 residues. The CDR3 is CASSETGATDTQYF. The CDR3 DNA reads TGTGCCAGCTCAGAGACAGGGGCCACAGATACGCAGTATTTT.

This clone was seen only once. The chain employs TRBV13 and TRBJ2-1; 12 bases agree with TRBD2. From germline, CDR1 is PRHDT and CDR2 FYEKMQ (reference sequence). Unmatched junction bases numbered 7, after V lost 0 bases and J lost 10 bases. The CDR3 has 16 residues. The DNA for the CDR3 is TGTGCCAGCAGCTTAGGGACTAGCGGGGGACCGGGAGAGCAGTTCTTC. This encodes CASSLGTSGGPGEQFF. Supplemented by reference TRBV13 and TRBJ2-1, the full variable domain reads AAGVIQSPRHLIKEKRETATLKCYPIPRHDTVYWYQQGPGQDPQFLISFYEKMQSDKGSIPDRFSAQQFSDYHSELNMSSLELGDSALYFCASSLGTSGGPGEQFFGPGTRLTVL.

The CDR3 region has the DNA TGTGCCAGTACGCTAGCGGGAGCGGGTGAGCAGTTCTTC. Protein product: CASTLAGAGEQFF. The J gene is TRBJ2-1, the V gene TRBV19, with TRBD2 identical over 10 bases. The junction had 6 bases not matched to a gene; V was cut back by 7 bases and J by 9 bases. This CDR3 region has 13 residues. Germline loops: CDR1 LNHDA, CDR2 SQIVND (reference sequence).

This clone was observed a single time. The gene calls are TRBV19 and TRBJ2-4; 11 bases line up with TRBD1. The CDR3 is 19 amino acids. Per germline, CDR1 LNHDA and CDR2 SQIVND (reference sequence). Trimming cost V 6 bases and J 2 bases; bases outside gene matches: 15. Here the CDR3 DNA reads TGTGCCAGTAGCCGACTTACGGACAGGGGGCGAAGGTCCAAAAACATTCAGTACTTC. Its protein is CASSRLTDRGRRSKNIQYF.

This clone has just one count. The rearrangement uses TRBV4-3 and TRBJ2-7, with TRBD1 identical over 8 bases. This CDR3 spans 14 amino acids. V trimming: 0 bases; J trimming: 5 bases; junction bases outside the gene matches: 3. Germline CDR1 and CDR2: LGHNA and YSLEER. The CDR3 protein is CASSQDRGQDEQYF. CDR3 sequence (DNA): TGCGCCAGCAGCCAAGATAGGGGACAGGACGAGCAGTACTTC.

This clone was recorded once. The chain links TRBV4-3 to TRBJ2-2; TRBD2 matches 8 bases. In germline, CDR1 is LGHNA, CDR2 YSLEER. This CDR3 contains 17 residues. The junction had 5 bases not matched to a gene; V was cut back by 0 bases and J by 2 bases. The CDR3 region is CASSQDWSGGNTGELFF. The CDR3 nucleotides read TGCGCCAGCAGCCAAGATTGGAGCGGGGGTAACACCGGGGAGCTGTTTTTT.

The chain has TRBV10-1 and TRBJ2-3; no definite D call. The V and J ends lost 2 bases and 1 base respectively, with 7 bases between them. This CDR3 is built from 14 residues. Germline-derived CDR1 and CDR2 are WNHNN and SYGVQD (reference sequence). CDR3 coding DNA: TGCGCCAGCAGTGAGGCCAGCGGCACAGATACGCAGTATTTT. Its translation is CASSEASGTDTQYF.

The rearrangement joins TRBV19 to TRBJ1-1, with a possible D match to TRBD1 (6 bases). This CDR3 comprises 17 residues. The germline V and J ends were trimmed by 4 bases and 1 base, with 19 bases remaining between them. Germline-derived CDR1 and CDR2 are LNHDA and SQIVND (reference sequence). In DNA, the CDR3 is TGTGCCAGTAGTACGCGCAGGGGCCCGGAATCGAACACTGAAGCTTTCTTT. Encoded protein: CASSTRRGPESNTEAFF.

In DNA form, the CDR3 reads TGCGCCAGCAGCTTGGGCGTTTACGCCGGGGAGCTGTTTTTT. Its protein is CASSLGVYAGELFF. J is TRBJ2-2 and V is TRBV5-1; no clear D gene. Germline V gene lookup returns CDR1 SGHRS and CDR2 YFSETQ. With 0 bases removed from V and 6 bases from J, the gap between germline ends came to 9 bases. The CDR3 has 14 amino acids.